The 28 T cell receptor beta chains given below trace back to one sample, sequenced in a study of blood T cell repertoires in COVID-19. The assay was immunoSEQ multiplex PCR, and TCRdb's table has in-frame clones only and misses some. The table shows over 200,000 clones, with 70% to 90% occurring only once. The sequencing input was PBMCs or T cells enriched from blood (not recorded which). Receptor source: a man aged 30 to 45 who had recovered from COVID-19.

This chain uses TRBV19 with TRBJ1-4, with TRBD1 matching 7 bases. Germline-derived CDR1 and CDR2 are LNHDA and SQIVND (reference sequence). This CDR3 has 14 residues. The J segment lost 6 bases and the V segment lost 7 bases, leaving 8 bases of the junction unmatched. CDR3 nucleotides: TGTGCCAGTACCACGGGCAGGGGGTATGAAAAACTGTTTTTT. Protein: CASTTGRGYEKLFF. Drawing the rest from reference TRBV19 and TRBJ1-4, the complete variable domain is DGGITQSPKYLFRKEGQNVTLSCEQNLNHDAMYWYRQDPGQGLRLIYYSQIVNDFQKGDIAEGYSVSREKKESFPLTVTSAQKNPTAFYLCASTTGRGYEKLFFGSGTQLSVL.

This sequence joins TRBV7-2 and TRBJ2-3; tentatively, D is TRBD2 (5 bases). CDR3 length equals 17 residues. Germline values: CDR1 SGHTA, CDR2 FQGNSA. V was pared by 2 bases and J by 4 bases, with 19 bases between. The CDR3 reads CASSLWAGTSRADTQYF. In nucleotides, the CDR3 is TGTGCCAGCAGCTTATGGGCGGGCACTTCCCGAGCAGATACGCAGTATTTT.

J is TRBJ1-2 and V is TRBV28; D gene unclear. Germline lookup yields CDR1 MDHEN and CDR2 SYDVKM. The CDR3 totals 14 residues. Trimming left V 2 bases short and J 6 bases short, with 13 bases between. DNA of the CDR3: TGTGCCAGCAGTTTAACACGGGTCGAACATGGCTACACCTTC. It codes for CASSLTRVEHGYTF.

The V and J genes are TRBV27 and TRBJ2-6, with TRBD1 matching 11 bases. CDR1 is MNHEY and CDR2 is SMNVEV in the germline V gene (reference sequence). This CDR3 contains 18 residues. V shed 3 bases, J shed 4 bases, and the junction held 8 bases outside the gene matches. DNA of the CDR3: TGTGCCAGCAGTTTTATAGGACAGGGGGCGCGCGGGGCCAACGTCCTGACTTTC. Its protein product is CASSFIGQGARGANVLTF.

DNA for the CDR3: TGTGCCAGCAGCTTCCTAGCGGGTTCCTACGAGCAGTACTTC. Translation gives CASSFLAGSYEQYF. The chain couples TRBV7-2 to TRBJ2-7; 8 bases are a match to TRBD2. Losses at the gene ends were 3 bases for V and 1 base for J; bases not matched to a gene: 2. Germline V gene data show CDR1 as SGHTA and CDR2 as FQGNSA. The CDR3 extends over 14 amino acids.

V gene TRBV20-1 combines with J gene TRBJ2-5; a weak D match, TRBD1 (5 bases). The CDR3 sequence is 13 residues long. The V end was cut by 3 bases, the J end by 2 bases, with 10 bases between. Per the germline V gene, CDR1 is DFQATT and CDR2 is SNEGSKA (reference sequence). The CDR3 region is CSASRTTQETQYF. In nucleotides, the CDR3 is TGCAGTGCTAGTCGGACAACTCAAGAGACCCAGTACTTC.

The chain recombines TRBV9 with TRBJ1-1, with TRBD1 matching 10 bases. In germline, CDR1 is SGDLS, CDR2 YYNGEE. This CDR3 comprises 14 residues. Trimming took 7 bases from V and 1 from J; bases not matched to a gene: 4. The chain's CDR3 is CASSGQGSNTEAFF. CDR3 DNA: TGTGCCAGCTCGGGACAGGGGTCGAACACTGAAGCTTTCTTT.

The rearrangement joins TRBV19 to TRBJ1-3; D ambiguous. CDR1 and CDR2 (germline): LNHDA, SQIVND (reference sequence). V lost 5 bases and J 1 base, leaving 9 bases between the germline ends. This CDR3 spans 14 amino acids. CDR3 nucleotides: TGTGCCAGTAGTGCAGGCGATTCTGGAAACACCATATATTTT. This encodes CASSAGDSGNTIYF.

The rearrangement uses TRBV25-1 and TRBJ1-4; 7 bases are shared with TRBD1. The V gene end was trimmed by 3 bases and the J gene end by 6 bases; junction bases not matched to a gene: 4. The CDR3 has 14 amino acids. The germline V gene has CDR1 MGHDK and CDR2 SYGVNS. The chain's CDR3 is CASSDRGMYEKLFF. The CDR3 bases are TGTGCCAGCAGTGACAGGGGGATGTATGAAAAACTGTTTTTT.

The V and J genes are TRBV11-2 and TRBJ2-1; maybe TRBD2 (6 bases). V lost 10 bases to trimming and J lost 2 bases, with 15 bases between them. CDR3 length equals 14 residues. Germline CDR1 SGHAT, CDR2 FQNNGV. CDR3 sequence (DNA): TGTGCCACCAGAATAGCGGAGGCCTACAATGAGCAGTTCTTC. Protein product: CATRIAEAYNEQFF. The whole variable domain, remainder taken from reference TRBV11-2 and TRBJ2-1, is EAGVAQSPRYKIIEKRQSVAFWCNPISGHATLYWYQQILGQGPKLLIQFQNNGVVDDSQLPKDRFSAERLKGVDSTLKIQPAKLEDSAVYLCATRIAEAYNEQFFGPGTRLTVL.

This chain links TRBV15 with TRBJ1-6; TRBD1 agrees at 9 bases. Germline assignment: CDR1 LNHNV and CDR2 YYDKDF (reference sequence). This CDR3 region has 15 residues. J gave up 8 bases and V 2 bases, and 4 bases lay outside the gene matches. CDR3 loop: CATSRLTGGDSPLHF. CDR3 in DNA: TGTGCCACCAGCAGACTTACAGGGGGCGATTCACCCCTCCACTTT.

V usage is TRBV2 and J usage is TRBJ1-1; D may be TRBD1 (5 bases). Germline CDR1 and CDR2: SNHLY and FYNNEI. The V end was cut by 9 bases, the J end by 0 bases, with 17 bases between. CDR3 length: 15 amino acids. The CDR3 is CASSTPGGMNTEAFF. DNA of the CDR3: TGTGCCAGTTCAACCCCCGGGGGGATGAACACTGAAGCTTTCTTT.

The genes are TRBV9 and TRBJ2-1; TRBD2 matches 7 bases. The CDR3 extends over 15 amino acids. In germline, CDR1 is SGDLS, CDR2 YYNGEE. The V segment lost 0 bases and the J segment 4 bases; nucleotides outside the gene matches: 4. The CDR3 here is CASSVGSSGYNEQFF. DNA for the CDR3: TGTGCCAGCAGCGTAGGGTCTAGCGGATACAATGAGCAGTTCTTC.

The V and J genes are TRBV2 and TRBJ2-3; D unresolved. Trimming took 5 bases from V and 8 from J, leaving 17 bases between them. The CDR3 is 14 residues long. The germline CDR1 and CDR2 sequences are SNHLY and FYNNEI. CDR3 residues: CASSYIQTPPTQYF. The CDR3 region has the DNA TGTGCCAGCAGTTACATCCAAACCCCCCCTACGCAGTATTTT. Complete variable domain (other parts from reference TRBV2 and TRBJ2-3): EPEVTQTPSHQVTQMGQEVILRCVPISNHLYFYWYRQILGQKVEFLVSFYNNEISEKSEIFDDQFSVERPDGSNFTLKIRSTKLEDSAMYFCASSYIQTPPTQYFGPGTRLTVL.

V gene TRBV28 combines with J gene TRBJ1-1; maybe TRBD1 (5 bases). Germline CDR1 is MDHEN and CDR2 is SYDVKM. The CDR3 is 15 amino acids. Trimming pared 3 bases from V and 3 bases from J, leaving 14 bases between. Here the CDR3 reads CASSFFGSGDTEAFF. The CDR3 DNA reads TGTGCCAGCAGTTTTTTTGGGTCGGGGGACACTGAAGCTTTCTTT.

The chain recombines TRBV13 with TRBJ2-7; 11 bases agree with TRBD2. CDR3 length: 14 residues. Trimming took 8 bases from V and 6 from J; bases not matched to a gene: 9. The germline V gene has CDR1 PRHDT and CDR2 FYEKMQ (reference sequence). Here the CDR3 DNA reads TGTGCCAGCTACCCTAGGCTAGCGGGAGGCGAGCAGTACTTC. It codes for CASYPRLAGGEQYF.

V gene TRBV7-6 combines with J gene TRBJ2-1; a possible D gene is TRBD1 (5 bases). Germline assignment: CDR1 SGHVS and CDR2 FNYEAQ. Trimming shortened V by 5 bases and J by 6 bases, and 14 bases separated the two germline ends. The CDR3 has 14 residues. The CDR3 sequence: CASSNTGTGNEQFF. DNA of the CDR3: TGTGCCAGCAGCAACACAGGTACCGGCAATGAGCAGTTCTTC.

The chain links TRBV9 to TRBJ2-1; tentative D call: TRBD2 (5 bases). Germline CDR1 reads SGDLS; CDR2 reads YYNGEE. Trimming removed 2 bases at V and 9 bases at J, with 15 bases between. CDR3 length: 14 amino acids. CDR3 amino acids: CASSVVPGVGEQFF. CDR3 DNA: TGTGCCAGCAGCGTGGTCCCCGGGGTGGGTGAGCAGTTCTTC.

The V gene is TRBV30, the J gene TRBJ1-5, with D uncertain. Germline CDR1 is GTSNPN and CDR2 is SVGIG (reference sequence). This CDR3 is built from 12 residues. Trimming removed 3 bases at V and 6 bases at J, with 9 bases between. The CDR3: CAWSPTGQPQHF. For the CDR3, the DNA is TGTGCCTGGAGCCCAACGGGTCAGCCCCAGCATTTT.

The chain links TRBV6-1 to TRBJ1-5; D uncertain. Germline CDR1 is MNHNS and CDR2 is SASEGT. The ends were cut back, 2 bases at V and 1 base at J, with 9 bases in the middle. The CDR3 loop spans 15 amino acids. CDR3 protein: CASSEPNRSNQPQHF. The CDR3 coding sequence is TGTGCCAGCAGTGAACCCAACCGGAGCAATCAGCCCCAGCATTTT.

V and J are TRBV5-4 and TRBJ1-1; D is unresolved. The ends were cut back, 3 bases at V and 6 bases at J, with 12 bases in the middle. CDR3 size: 13 residues. Germline CDR1 SGHNT, CDR2 YYREEE (reference sequence). In DNA form, the CDR3 reads TGTGCCAGCAGCTACTACTCCGGTTCTGAAGCTTTCTTT. Translating it yields CASSYYSGSEAFF.

The chain is built from TRBV7-2 and TRBJ2-3; 9 bases agree with TRBD1. The length of the CDR3 is 16 residues. Germline-derived CDR1 and CDR2 are SGHTA and FQGNSA. With V trimmed by 5 bases and J by 4 bases, 10 bases remained unmatched. The CDR3 region is CASSTIGTGIPDTQYF. In DNA, the CDR3 is TGTGCCAGCAGCACCATAGGGACAGGGATTCCAGATACGCAGTATTTT.

The chain links TRBV19 to TRBJ2-5, with a weak D call TRBD2 (5 bases). Per the germline V gene, CDR1 is LNHDA and CDR2 is SQIVND (reference sequence). Trimming removed 5 bases at V and 2 bases at J, with 12 bases between. This CDR3 comprises 14 residues. CDR3 nucleotide sequence: TGTGCCAGTAGTGCGCCCGGGATGCAAGAGACCCAGTACTTC. This sequence encodes CASSAPGMQETQYF.

The rearrangement joins TRBV21-1 to TRBJ2-7; the D call of TRBD1 is as the table states it, not checked on the DNA. TRBV21-1 is a documented pseudogene. There are 16 residues in the CDR3. CDR3 protein: CASSNGLGTESNEQYF. DNA for the CDR3: TGTGCCAGCAGCAATGGCCTCGGGACAGAGAGCAACGAGCAGTACTTC.

This clone appeared a single time. The chain has TRBV9 and TRBJ1-6; D is ambiguous. Trimming cost V 4 bases and J 3 bases, with 8 bases left between them. This CDR3 comprises 14 residues. CDR1 SGDLS and CDR2 YYNGEE come from the germline V gene. The DNA of the CDR3 is TGTGCCAGCAGCCCCGAGTACTATAATTCACCCCTCCACTTT. Protein product: CASSPEYYNSPLHF.

The chain joins TRBV5-1 to TRBJ1-1; 8 positions match TRBD1. V dropped 4 bases and J dropped 11; count of bases not matched to a gene: 7. Looked up from germline, CDR1 is SGHRS and CDR2 is YFSETQ. This CDR3 comprises 12 residues. Here the CDR3 reads CASSPGQGMAFF. As DNA, the CDR3 is TGCGCCAGCAGCCCTGGACAGGGCATGGCTTTCTTT.

The rearrangement uses TRBV2 and TRBJ2-1, with a tentative D call TRBD2 (5 bases). Looked up from germline, CDR1 is SNHLY and CDR2 is FYNNEI. The CDR3 has 13 amino acids. Trimming removed 11 bases at V and 1 base at J, with 12 bases between. The CDR3 protein is CASGRESYNEQFF. For the CDR3, the DNA is TGTGCCTCGGGGAGAGAATCCTACAATGAGCAGTTCTTC.

This sequence joins TRBV5-4 and TRBJ2-7, with 14 bases matching TRBD2. From germline, CDR1 is SGHNT and CDR2 YYREEE (reference sequence). Trimming removed 5 bases from V and 3 bases from J; junction bases left unmatched: 4. The CDR3 extends over 15 amino acids. For the CDR3, the DNA is TGTGCCAGCAGTTCCGGGACTAGCGGGGGCTACGAGCAGTACTTC. As protein: CASSSGTSGGYEQYF.